Below are 26 T cell receptor beta chains sequenced from a single sample in a study of regulatory T cells in long-lasting Graves disease. Time point specified: newly diagnosed GD, antithyroid drugs for less than 3 months. Researchers made the TCR library from RNA that was extracted from PBMCs. Arm-PCR of CDR3 regions with iRepertoire HTBI primers generated TCR beta libraries. Each CDR3 protein is one row after TCRdb ran MiXCR on the multiplex PCR reads. The sample contains 350,000 to 500,000 distinct CDR3 sequences, about 14% of which appear only once. This sample was shared with a second study, whose subject was T cells in Graves' hyperthyroidism and ophthalmopathy.

The specimen comprised peripheral blood mononuclear cells (PBMCs), sampled at new diagnosis, from a patient treated with antithyroid drugs. The receptors stem from a woman in her forties or fifties with Graves disease.

Notes on this clonotype: This clone may be a read error of a much larger clone one base away. V is TRBV5-1 and J is TRBJ1-1, with D unclear. CDR3 length: 14 amino acids. Germline V CDR1 and CDR2: SGHRS, YFSETQ. The CDR3 loop reads CASSPTAGNTKAFF. The DNA for the CDR3 is TGCGCCAGCAGCCCAACAGCCGGGAACACTAAAGCTTTCTTT.

The table lists this clonotype with many counts. V gene TRBV11-2 combines with J gene TRBJ2-3; 11 nucleotides line up with TRBD2. This CDR3 is built from 16 residues. Unmatched junction bases numbered 9, after V lost 5 bases and J lost 5 bases. In germline, CDR1 is SGHAT, CDR2 FQNNGV. CDR3 DNA sequence: TGTGCCAGCAGCCCAACCGCCGGGACTAGCGGAGATACGCAGTATTTT. Its translation: CASSPTAGTSGDTQYF.

This clonotype was seen repeatedly, ten times or more. This chain joins TRBV28 and TRBJ1-1; D is perhaps TRBD1 (5 bases). This CDR3 is 14 amino acids long. Between the trimmed V and J ends, which lost 3 bases and 7 bases, there was a span of 15 bases. Germline CDR1 and CDR2: MDHEN and SYDVKM. CDR3 DNA sequence: TGTGCCAGCAGTTTTTGGGGAAACGGGGGTGAAGCTTTCTTT. Its protein product is CASSFWGNGGEAFF. The full variable domain, with the rest looked up from reference TRBV28 and TRBJ1-1, is DVKVTQSSRYLVKRTGEKVFLECVQDMDHENMFWYRQDPGLGLRLIYFSYDVKMKEKGDIPEGYSVSREKKERFSLILESASTNQTSMYLCASSFWGNGGEAFFGQGTRLTVV.

There are many counts of this clonotype. This chain connects TRBV2 to TRBJ2-7; D perhaps matches TRBD1 (5 bases). Trimming shortened V by 3 bases and J by 0 bases, and 9 bases separated the two germline ends. Germline V gene data show CDR1 as SNHLY and CDR2 as FYNNEI. The CDR3 runs to 14 residues. This chain's CDR3 is CASSDWGSSYEQYF. Here the CDR3 DNA reads TGTGCCAGCAGTGATTGGGGCAGCTCCTACGAGCAGTACTTC.

This clonotype has more than one count but fewer than ten. The V and J genes are TRBV10-2 and TRBJ2-5; D gene ambiguous. The V end lost 2 bases, the J end lost 4 bases, and 5 bases lay between the germline ends. Germline V CDR1 and CDR2: WSHSY, SAAADI. This CDR3 is built from 12 residues. CDR3 nucleotide sequence: TGCGCCAGCAGTGAGAATGGAGAGACCCAGTACTTC. Translating it yields CASSENGETQYF.

This rearrangement joins TRBV6-2 or TRBV6-3 to TRBJ1-2; D possibly corresponds to TRBD1 (5 bases). This CDR3 has 15 amino acids. V dropped 4 bases and J dropped 4 bases, with 16 bases sitting between them. Germline loops: CDR1 MNHEY, CDR2 SVGEGT. Written as DNA, the CDR3 is TGTGCCAGCAGTTCGGGACCTCCAACGAGCTATGGCTACACCTTC. Translating gives CASSSGPPTSYGYTF.

At least ten counts were recorded for this clonotype. The V gene is TRBV27, the J gene TRBJ2-1; 14 nucleotides agree with TRBD2. J lost 7 bases, V lost 6 bases, and 17 bases had no gene match. The CDR3 sequence is 19 residues long. Germline lookup yields CDR1 MNHEY and CDR2 SMNVEV (reference sequence). CDR3 loop: CASRGPFRLAGGVGNEQFF. The CDR3 region has the DNA TGTGCCAGCAGGGGACCCTTTCGACTAGCGGGAGGGGTAGGGAATGAGCAGTTCTTC.

This clonotype was seen repeatedly, ten times or more. The rearrangement joins TRBV2 to TRBJ1-5, with TRBD1 as a possible D gene (6 bases). The CDR3 length is 13 residues. The germline V gene encodes CDR1 SNHLY and CDR2 FYNNEI. V was shortened by 8 bases and J by 6 bases, with 14 bases between the two germline ends. The CDR3 spells CASPDRFCQPQHF. CDR3 nucleotide sequence: TGTGCCAGCCCAGACAGGTTCTGTCAGCCCCAGCATTTT. Based on the CDR3 plus reference TRBV2 and TRBJ1-5, the full variable domain is EPEVTQTPSHQVTQMGQEVILRCVPISNHLYFYWYRQILGQKVEFLVSFYNNEISEKSEIFDDQFSVERPDGSNFTLKIRSTKLEDSAMYFCASPDRFCQPQHFGDGTRLSIL.

This chain connects TRBV5-5 to TRBJ2-1; TRBD2 matches 9 bases. With V trimmed by 1 base and J by 6 bases, 8 bases remained unmatched. CDR1 and CDR2 (germline): SGHKS, YYEKEE (reference sequence). The CDR3 runs to 16 residues. The CDR3 here is CASSLRRGGNPNEQFF. CDR3 sequence (DNA): TGTGCCAGCAGCTTGAGGCGGGGGGGGAACCCCAATGAGCAGTTCTTC.

This clonotype appeared a few times. This chain uses TRBV5-1 with TRBJ2-1, with 14 nucleotides matching TRBD2. CDR1 is SGHRS and CDR2 is YFSETQ in the germline V gene. The CDR3 is made up of 15 amino acids. Trimming removed 4 bases from V and 8 bases from J; junction bases left unmatched: 5. CDR3 DNA: TGCGCCAGCAGCACCGGGACTAGCGGGAGTTATGAGCAGTTCTTC. Amino acid sequence: CASSTGTSGSYEQFF.

This rearrangement joins TRBV18 to TRBJ1-6; D is perhaps TRBD1 (5 bases). V lost 5 bases to trimming and J lost 5 bases, with 16 bases between them. The CDR3 spans 16 residues. Germline V lookup: CDR1 KGHSH, CDR2 LQKENI. The CDR3 coding sequence is TGTGCCAGCTCATCGCCGTGGAGGGGCCATAATTCACCCCTCCACTTT. Translating it yields CASSSPWRGHNSPLHF. The full variable domain, rest sourced from reference TRBV18 and TRBJ1-6, is NAGVMQNPRHLVRRRGQEARLRCSPMKGHSHVYWYRQLPEEGLKFMVYLQKENIIDESGMPKERFSAEFPKEGPSILRIQQVVRGDSAAYFCASSSPWRGHNSPLHFGNGTRLTVT.

There are many counts of this clonotype. This chain joins TRBV6-2 or TRBV6-3 and TRBJ2-3; the D is unclear. V was trimmed by 6 bases and J by 3 bases, leaving 19 bases between them. Germline CDR1 and CDR2: MNHEY and SVGEGT. The CDR3 length is 16 residues. The CDR3 loop reads CASRTNSAIGTDTQYF. DNA for the CDR3: TGTGCCAGCAGAACCAACTCAGCAATTGGTACAGATACGCAGTATTTT.

The sample holds many counts of this clonotype. The chain links TRBV28 to TRBJ2-5; no clear D gene. Germline-derived CDR1 and CDR2 are MDHEN and SYDVKM. V was cut by 6 bases and J by 5 bases, with 10 bases left in between. This CDR3 is built from 12 residues. CDR3 residues: CASRADTETQYF. CDR3 in DNA: TGTGCCAGCAGAGCCGACACGGAGACCCAGTACTTC.

This clonotype was seen repeatedly, ten times or more. This chain links TRBV2 with TRBJ2-7, with a tentative D call TRBD2 (6 bases). Germline V CDR1 and CDR2: SNHLY, FYNNEI. V dropped 10 bases and J dropped 4 bases, with 26 bases sitting between them. This CDR3 is built from 16 residues. This chain's CDR3 is CAIIGNKSGTGYEQYF. CDR3 nucleotides: TGTGCCATCATAGGGAATAAGTCCGGGACTGGATACGAGCAGTACTTC.

The chain combines TRBV5-1 with TRBJ1-4; D remains ambiguous. CDR1 and CDR2 from the germline V gene are SGHRS and YFSETQ. This CDR3 comprises 15 residues. V lost 0 bases and J 4 bases, leaving 10 bases between the germline ends. As DNA, the CDR3 is TGCGCCAGCAGCTTGGTGGGCGGATTTAATGAAAAACTGTTTTTT. Protein product: CASSLVGGFNEKLFF.

This clonotype was detected ten times or more. The CDR3 loop is CASSVGWANTGELFF. The CDR3, as DNA: TGTGCCAGCAGCGTAGGATGGGCGAACACCGGGGAGCTGTTTTTT. V usage is TRBV9 and J usage is TRBJ2-2, with D hard to call. The CDR3 loop spans 15 amino acids. The V gene lost 0 bases and the J gene lost 0 bases, with 6 bases spanning the gap. Germline CDR1 is SGDLS and CDR2 is YYNGEE.

This clonotype has a count of ten or more. This rearrangement joins TRBV12-3 or TRBV12-4 to TRBJ1-2, with a possible D match to TRBD1 (5 bases). The ends were cut back, 3 bases at V and 3 bases at J, with 8 bases in the middle. CDR3 length: 13 amino acids. This CDR3 reads CASSFRGDYGYTF. The DNA for the CDR3 is TGTGCCAGCAGTTTTAGGGGAGACTATGGCTACACCTTC.

With respect to this clonotype: This probably arose from a read error, given a far larger clone one base away. No conserved phenylalanine or tryptophan is present at the end of the CDR3, so a read error is the likely explanation. No DNA is shown, since the ends of the CDR3 on it are uncertain; the CDR3 is the one TCRdb lists. The chain is built from TRBV2 and TRBJ2-1; TRBD1, the D gene given by the table, was not confirmed from the DNA. The CDR3 is 14 amino acids in total, end residues counted. Germline V CDR1 and CDR2: SNHLY, FYNNEI. This chain's CDR3 is CASSEPGSTDTQYL.

The chain has TRBV7-3 and TRBJ2-7; no clear D. Trimming cost V 5 bases and J 0 bases, with 11 bases left between them. Germline V gives CDR1 SGHTA, CDR2 FQGTGA. The CDR3 contains 14 residues. CDR3: CASSIDPSSYEQYF. Written as DNA, the CDR3 is TGTGCCAGCAGCATAGACCCGAGCTCCTACGAGCAGTACTTC.

A few counts support this clonotype. The chain couples TRBV19 to TRBJ2-1, with D tentatively TRBD1 or TRBD2 (5 bases each). Germline V gene sequence: CDR1 LNHDA, CDR2 SQIVND (reference sequence). The germline V and J ends were trimmed by 4 bases and 13 bases, with 14 bases remaining between them. The CDR3 is 12 amino acids. The CDR3 DNA follows: TGTGCCAGTAGTAGAGGGGCTCTCGCCCAGTTCTTC. Amino acid sequence: CASSRGALAQFF. The full variable domain, with the rest looked up from reference TRBV19 and TRBJ2-1, is DGGITQSPKYLFRKEGQNVTLSCEQNLNHDAMYWYRQDPGQGLRLIYYSQIVNDFQKGDIAEGYSVSREKKESFPLTVTSAQKNPTAFYLCASSRGALAQFFGPGTRLTVL.

This clonotype was picked up a small number of times. The CDR3 loop is CSAKILADARRNTQYF. CDR3 DNA sequence: TGCAGTGCCAAGATTCTAGCGGACGCCCGACGGAATACGCAGTATTTT. The J gene is TRBJ2-3, the V gene TRBV20-1, with 7 bases aligning to TRBD2. The CDR3 extends over 16 amino acids. V dropped 6 bases and J dropped 7; count of bases not matched to a gene: 19. Germline CDR1 DFQATT, CDR2 SNEGSKA (reference sequence).

This clonotype was recorded at least ten times. The chain is built from TRBV28 and TRBJ2-5; 9 bases map to TRBD1. Unmatched junction bases numbered 9, after V lost 6 bases and J lost 4 bases. Germline V gene sequence: CDR1 MDHEN, CDR2 SYDVKM. This CDR3 is built from 15 residues. The CDR3 region has the DNA TGTGCCAGCAGAAACCGGGACAGGGTTACAGAGACCCAGTACTTC. Its protein product is CASRNRDRVTETQYF. The variable domain in full, with the rest retrieved from reference TRBV28 and TRBJ2-5, is DVKVTQSSRYLVKRTGEKVFLECVQDMDHENMFWYRQDPGLGLRLIYFSYDVKMKEKGDIPEGYSVSREKKERFSLILESASTNQTSMYLCASRNRDRVTETQYFGPGTRLLVL.

This clonotype has at least ten counts. The CDR3 nucleotides read TGTGCCAGCAGTCTAAGGCCCTGGACAGGAACGAACACTGAAGCTTTCTTT. Its protein product is CASSLRPWTGTNTEAFF. This chain links TRBV27 with TRBJ1-1, with 7 bases that match TRBD1. V gave up 5 bases and J gave up 1 base; unmatched junction bases: 13. The germline gives CDR1 MNHEY, CDR2 SMNVEV (reference sequence). CDR3 length: 17 amino acids.

The V call is TRBV12-3 or TRBV12-4, the J call TRBJ2-7, with 9 bases that match TRBD2. V was clipped by 5 bases and J by 2 bases; unmatched bases: 7. The CDR3 spans 15 residues. CDR3 DNA sequence: TGTGCCAGCAGTCCTAGCGGGATGGGAACCTACGAGCAGTACTTC. Protein product: CASSPSGMGTYEQYF.

This clonotype has a handful of counts. The J gene is TRBJ2-3, the V gene TRBV5-1, with D unresolved. Germline V gene lookup returns CDR1 SGHRS and CDR2 YFSETQ. Trimming took 0 bases from V and 6 from J, leaving 8 bases between them. The CDR3 sequence is 13 residues long. Written as DNA, the CDR3 is TGCGCCAGCAGCTTGGAGCCTACGGATACGCAGTATTTT. Translated: CASSLEPTDTQYF. The whole variable domain, filled in from reference TRBV5-1 and TRBJ2-3, reads KAGVTQTPRYLIKTRGQQVTLSCSPISGHRSVSWYQQTPGQGLQFLFEYFSETQRNKGNFPGRFSGRQFSNSRSEMNVSTLELGDSALYLCASSLEPTDTQYFGPGTRLTVL.

This clonotype occurred a few times. J is TRBJ2-1 and V is TRBV6-1; 10 bases are a match to TRBD2. Germline trimming cut 9 bases from V and 8 bases from J; bases unmatched to any gene: 13. Germline CDR1 reads MNHNS; CDR2 reads SASEGT. CDR3 size: 15 residues. CDR3: CASTKLAGSRDEQFF. The CDR3 nucleotides read TGTGCCAGTACCAAACTAGCGGGAAGTCGGGATGAGCAGTTCTTC.